The rows below give T cell receptor beta chains drawn from one sample of a study of early T cells in non-severe SARS-CoV-2 infection. TCRdb fed the 5' RACE reads into MiXCR, producing one record per CDR3 protein. The sample has almost 85,000 distinct CDR3 sequences, roughly an eighth seen once. What was sequenced was whole blood. These receptors originate from an adult who was a healthcare worker with PCR-confirmed SARS-CoV-2 infection or an uninfected control (not recorded which). Each CDR3 is given with its conserved first and last residue. Part of the rows lack a size; the others show once, few, many or a class for expanded clones.

j_call v_call clone_size cdr3_aa
TRBJ2-4 TRBV7-3 . CASSTGLAGDIQYF
TRBJ2-7 TRBV3-1 . CASSQQTSREQYF
TRBJ1-1 TRBV7-2 . CASSLENRVEGAFF
TRBJ2-6 TRBV29-1 . CSVDRGSGANVLTF
TRBJ1-6 TRBV7-9 . CASQPGGNSPLHF
TRBJ2-1 TRBV7-2 . CASSLGPTGENPFF
TRBJ2-7 TRBV10-3 many CAISVAGAGASYEQYF
TRBJ2-3 TRBV5-1 . CASTSHRAQIIGTDTQYF
TRBJ1-2 TRBV30 . CARFQGAGGYTF
TRBJ2-1 TRBV5-1 . CASSFRQGSNEQFF
TRBJ2-1 TRBV15 . CATSRATLYNEQFF
TRBJ2-5 TRBV18 many CASSYGLAGEETQYF
TRBJ2-3 TRBV29-1 many CSVTSPVRGRADTQYF
TRBJ2-1 TRBV7-2 many CASSSRADNEQFF
TRBJ1-5 TRBV20-1 few CSAREDGNQPQHF
TRBJ1-1 TRBV28 many CASSPGQGDRVAFF
TRBJ2-1 TRBV11-3 . CASSRGLTGGEQFF
TRBJ1-5 TRBV12-3/TRBV12-4 many CASSLQGLQPQHF
TRBJ2-1 TRBV6-5 . CASSKTSWNEQFF
TRBJ2-2 TRBV5-5 many CASSLEVRATGELFF
TRBJ1-4 TRBV7-2 many CASSSDRVLQKLFF
TRBJ1-1 TRBV10-3 many CAISSMGTEAFF
TRBJ2-2 TRBV5-6 many CASSPSLARSGTGELFF
TRBJ2-3 TRBV6-1 few CASSELEPRRSDTQYF
TRBJ2-3 TRBV10-1 many CASSGTSVPDTQYF
TRBJ2-7 TRBV4-1 few CASSQETGATYEQYF
TRBJ2-1 TRBV9 many CASSFNVESEQFF
TRBJ2-1 TRBV12-3/TRBV12-4 . CASSQSPGLAGGNNEQFF
TRBJ2-3 TRBV5-1 many CASSLISGRALGDTQYF
TRBJ2-2 TRBV29-1 many CSVGLGGPTGELFF
TRBJ1-3 TRBV27 . CASSFTGGSGNTIYF
TRBJ2-1 TRBV29-1 few CSVPGLSKSSYNEQFF
TRBJ1-3 TRBV10-3 few CAISEFQTVSGNTIYF
TRBJ2-3 TRBV7-2 . CASSSGGQPDTQYF
TRBJ1-1 TRBV7-6 few CASSFGGLNTEAFF
TRBJ2-7 TRBV16 . CASSQSGRNEQYF
TRBJ2-1 TRBV9 many CASSLIGGEQFF
TRBJ2-2 TRBV7-3 . CASSQTGFNTGELFF
TRBJ1-1 TRBV29-1 many CSVERVLNTEAFF
TRBJ2-2 TRBV7-3 . CASSRVQNTGELFF
TRBJ1-1 TRBV6-1 many CASRAGTGNTEAFF